Below are 17 T cell receptor beta chains sequenced from a single sample in a study of blood T cell repertoires in COVID-19. The repertoire was sequenced with immunoSEQ multiplex PCR; TCRdb's copy has only in-frame clones and lacks some. The sample includes tens of thousands of clones, around nine tenths of them seen just once. Sequencing input: peripheral blood. The receptors derive from a human donor in a cohort sampled during active COVID-19.

The chain joins TRBV20-1 to TRBJ2-3; 9 bases match TRBD2. This CDR3 contains 16 residues. The trim removed 3 bases at V and 1 base at J, leaving 8 bases unmatched. Germline V gene lookup returns CDR1 DFQATT and CDR2 SNEGSKA (reference sequence). The CDR3 region has the DNA TGCAGTGCTAGTTCTGGGCTAGCGGGACGCACAGATACGCAGTATTTT. Protein sequence: CSASSGLAGRTDTQYF.

The chain couples TRBV28 to TRBJ2-1; TRBD2 is a possible D gene (6 bases). The CDR3 length is 14 residues. Germline-derived CDR1 and CDR2 are MDHEN and SYDVKM. V lost 5 bases to trimming and J lost 7 bases, with 15 bases between them. The CDR3 coding sequence is TGTGCCAGCAGTCGACCCGGGAGAAGTAATGAGCAGTTCTTC. Residues: CASSRPGRSNEQFF.

The rearrangement joins TRBV27 to TRBJ1-6, with D maybe TRBD1 (5 bases). The V gene's germline CDR1 is MNHEY and CDR2 SMNVEV (reference sequence). The CDR3 runs 12 residues. The V end lost 6 bases, the J end lost 7 bases, and 7 bases lay between the germline ends. CDR3 loop: CASRQENSPLHF. The CDR3 nucleotides are TGTGCCAGCAGACAGGAGAATTCACCCCTCCACTTT.

This chain uses TRBV15 with TRBJ2-7; TRBD2 is a possible D gene (5 bases). The V gene lost 0 bases and the J gene lost 3 bases, with 12 bases spanning the gap. Germline V gives CDR1 LNHNV, CDR2 YYDKDF (reference sequence). The CDR3 is 15 amino acids. The CDR3: CATSRDRGSYYEQYF. The CDR3 DNA reads TGTGCCACCAGCAGAGATCGGGGTTCTTACTACGAGCAGTACTTC.

The chain has TRBV19 and TRBJ2-6, with a possible D match to TRBD2 (6 bases). Germline assignment: CDR1 LNHDA and CDR2 SQIVND (reference sequence). V lost 6 bases and J lost 0, with 9 bases in between. The CDR3 length is 15 residues. The CDR3 is CASRGGLSGANVLTF. CDR3 nucleotide sequence: TGTGCCAGTAGGGGGGGACTCTCTGGGGCCAACGTCCTGACTTTC.

The rearrangement uses TRBV30 and TRBJ2-5, with 9 bases identical to TRBD1. Trimming removed 2 bases from V and 5 bases from J; junction bases left unmatched: 6. The CDR3 contains 14 residues. The germline V gene has CDR1 GTSNPN and CDR2 SVGIG (reference sequence). CDR3 region: CAWSWDRVSETQYF. CDR3 DNA: TGTGCCTGGAGTTGGGACAGGGTATCGGAGACCCAGTACTTC.

The chain employs TRBV9 and TRBJ2-7; D might be TRBD1 (7 bases). This CDR3 has 15 residues. Germline loops: CDR1 SGDLS, CDR2 YYNGEE. V was pared by 3 bases and J by 1 base, with 14 bases between. The CDR3: CASSGGDSRSYEQYF. CDR3 DNA: TGTGCCAGCAGCGGGGGGGACAGCCGGTCCTACGAGCAGTACTTC.

V gene TRBV6-4 combines with J gene TRBJ2-3; a possible D gene is TRBD2 (6 bases). Germline CDR1 reads MRHNA; CDR2 reads SNTAGT. V shed 4 bases and J shed 2 bases, with 13 bases lying between them. CDR3 length: 15 amino acids. The CDR3 sequence is CASSAYSGTTDTQYF. The CDR3 coding sequence is TGTGCCAGCAGTGCCTATAGCGGCACCACAGATACGCAGTATTTT.

The chain joins TRBV5-4 to TRBJ2-2, with TRBD2 matching over 9 bases. With 4 bases clipped from V and 8 bases from J, the junction kept 12 bases outside the gene matches. The CDR3 sequence is 16 residues long. Per germline, CDR1 SGHNT and CDR2 YYREEE (reference sequence). CDR3 region: CASSPTGSGSPGELFF. CDR3 nucleotides: TGTGCCAGCAGCCCTACGGGTAGCGGGAGTCCTGGGGAGCTGTTTTTT. Full variable domain (outside the CDR3, taken from reference TRBV5-4 and TRBJ2-2): ETGVTQSPTHLIKTRGQQVTLRCSSQSGHNTVSWYQQALGQGPQFIFQYYREEENGRGNFPPRFSGLQFPNYSSELNVNALELDDSALYLCASSPTGSGSPGELFFGEGSRLTVL.

The chain couples TRBV5-1 to TRBJ1-4; 8 bases match TRBD1. This CDR3 is 17 amino acids long. V trimming: 0 bases; J trimming: 5 bases; junction bases outside the gene matches: 9. Germline lookup yields CDR1 SGHRS and CDR2 YFSETQ. CDR3 amino acids: CASSLAGPGTGNEKLFF. The CDR3 DNA reads TGCGCCAGCAGCTTGGCGGGCCCCGGGACAGGAAATGAAAAACTGTTTTTT.

J is TRBJ2-5 and V is TRBV5-1; 10 positions match TRBD2. The CDR3 length is 15 residues. Germline CDR1 and CDR2: SGHRS and YFSETQ. J was trimmed by 3 bases and V by 4 bases; bases with no gene match: 6. In DNA form, the CDR3 reads TGCGCCAGCAGCCCAGATGGGACTAGCGAAGAGACCCAGTACTTC. Translated: CASSPDGTSEETQYF.

This chain connects TRBV6-5 to TRBJ2-5, with TRBD2 as a possible D gene (5 bases). In germline, CDR1 is MNHEY, CDR2 SVGAGI. CDR3 size: 15 residues. V lost 0 bases to trimming and J lost 7 bases, with 15 bases between them. CDR3 loop: CASSYSRGLPGTQYF. The CDR3 DNA is TGTGCCAGCAGTTACTCGAGAGGGCTCCCCGGGACCCAGTACTTC.

This chain joins TRBV6-2 or TRBV6-3 and TRBJ2-5; D may be TRBD2 (5 bases). CDR1 and CDR2 from the germline V gene are MNHEY and SVGEGT. V was clipped by 5 bases and J by 5 bases, with 18 bases between them. The CDR3 length is 15 residues. The CDR3 spells CASSTGASRAETQYF. CDR3 sequence (DNA): TGTGCCAGCAGTACGGGTGCTAGCCGGGCCGAGACCCAGTACTTC.

The V and J genes are TRBV3-1 (or the pseudogene TRBV3-2) and TRBJ2-2; 7 bases are a match to TRBD2. This CDR3 has 16 residues. CDR1 is LGHDT, CDR2 YNNKEL, per germline (reference sequence). V lost 0 bases and J lost 6; bases outside the gene matches: 7. As DNA, the CDR3 is TGTGCCAGCAGCCAAGAGCGGAGTCGGGGGGCCGGGGAGCTGTTTTTT. This sequence encodes CASSQERSRGAGELFF.

CDR3 coding DNA: TGTGCCTGGAGTTCCTCGACCGGGGAGCTGTTTTTT. Protein: CAWSSSTGELFF. The chain is built from TRBV30 and TRBJ2-2; D unclear. There are 12 residues in the CDR3. The germline V and J ends were trimmed by 2 bases and 5 bases, with 6 bases remaining between them. CDR1 is GTSNPN and CDR2 is SVGIG in the germline V gene (reference sequence). The variable domain in full, completed from reference TRBV30 and TRBJ2-2, reads SQTIHQWPATLVQPVGSPLSLECTVEGTSNPNLYWYRQAAGRGLQLLFYSVGIGQISSEVPQNLSASRPQDRQFILSSKKLLLSDSGFYLCAWSSSTGELFFGEGSRLTVL.

The rearrangement uses TRBV7-2 and TRBJ1-4; 7 bases agree with TRBD1. Germline trimming cut 6 bases from V and 8 bases from J; bases unmatched to any gene: 9. The germline gives CDR1 SGHTA, CDR2 FQGNSA. The CDR3 has 14 amino acids. This CDR3 reads CASRLMDRREKLFF. CDR3 coding DNA: TGTGCCAGCAGATTAATGGACAGGAGAGAAAAACTGTTTTTT.

The chain recombines TRBV7-6 with TRBJ2-7; the match to TRBD1 covers 10 bases. V was pared by 1 base and J by 4 bases, with 4 bases of the junction left unmatched. Germline V gene sequence: CDR1 SGHVS, CDR2 FNYEAQ. The CDR3 consists of 15 residues. The CDR3 sequence is CASSLGPDRGYEQYF. In nucleotides, the CDR3 is TGTGCCAGCAGCTTAGGGCCGGACAGGGGGTACGAGCAGTACTTC.